This passage covers 29 T cell receptor beta chains from one sample sequenced in a study of beta chain features in type 1 diabetes (dated by TCRdb to 2017 to 2018). Overall study results and their limits: In all four CD4+ subsets, TCRB CDR3 length was moderately but significantly shorter in type 1 diabetes patients.

These TCRs are of unknown antigen specificity. The library was made by the immunoSEQ multiplex PCR assay. The High Capacity cDNA Reverse Transcription Kit was used to reverse transcribe all of the isolated RNA, meaning that expressed TCRB transcripts were what got sequenced. TCRdb mirrors the immuneACCESS table, restricted to in-frame sequences. Some clones are absent from its copies; in checked studies, under half trace to an unresolved V gene, and the reason for the others is unknown. The sample table records about 53,000 clones; just under 65% of these occur just once. Together, the top ten hold under 0.35% of the sample. The sequenced sample consisted of stem cell memory CD4+ T cells from blood. The cell subset or site label of this sample denotes: stem cell-like memory CD4+ T cells. These receptors all come from a woman aged 25 to 39 with type 1 diabetes.

The V and J genes are TRBV11-3 and TRBJ2-3; D remains ambiguous. Per the germline V gene, CDR1 is SGHNT and CDR2 is YENEEA. V lost 5 bases and J 4 bases, leaving 7 bases between the germline ends. The CDR3 contains 12 residues. CDR3 protein: CASSNGPDTQYF. As DNA, the CDR3 is TGTGCCAGCAGCAATGGGCCAGATACGCAGTATTTT. Based on the CDR3 plus reference TRBV11-3 and TRBJ2-3, the full variable domain is EAGVVQSPRYKIIEKKQPVAFWCNPISGHNTLYWYLQNLGQGPELLIRYENEEAVDDSQLPKDRFSAERLKGVDSTLKIQPAELGDSAVYLCASSNGPDTQYFGPGTRLTVL.

J is TRBJ2-7 and V is TRBV19; 9 bases fit TRBD2. V lost 6 bases to trimming and J lost 0 bases; unmatched junction nucleotides: 6. The CDR3 totals 15 residues. Germline V gene lookup returns CDR1 LNHDA and CDR2 SQIVND (reference sequence). The CDR3 is CASRRGGANSYEQYF. The DNA of the CDR3 is TGTGCCAGTAGGCGCGGGGGGGCGAACTCCTACGAGCAGTACTTC. The complete variable domain, with remaining parts taken from reference TRBV19 and TRBJ2-7, reads DGGITQSPKYLFRKEGQNVTLSCEQNLNHDAMYWYRQDPGQGLRLIYYSQIVNDFQKGDIAEGYSVSREKKESFPLTVTSAQKNPTAFYLCASRRGGANSYEQYFGPGTRLTVT.

The chain links TRBV11-3 to TRBJ2-1, with a tentative D call TRBD2 (5 bases). Trimming stripped 4 bases from V and 9 bases from J, with 19 bases between. The CDR3 contains 15 residues. Germline V gene lookup returns CDR1 SGHNT and CDR2 YENEEA. The CDR3 DNA reads as TGTGCCAGCAGCTCCGGCGGCGGCCGGAGGAGTGAGCAGTTCTTC. This translates into CASSSGGGRRSEQFF.

The CDR3 region has the DNA TGCGCCAGCAGCCGGGGAGAGGTCGATACGCAGTATTTT. Translation: CASSRGEVDTQYF. The chain joins TRBV10-1 to TRBJ2-3, with D tentatively TRBD2 (5 bases). Germline V gene lookup returns CDR1 WNHNN and CDR2 SYGVQD (reference sequence). Trimming shortened V by 6 bases and J by 6 bases, and 13 bases separated the two germline ends. This CDR3 contains 13 residues.

V and J are TRBV27 and TRBJ2-3; the match to TRBD2 covers 10 bases. V was clipped by 5 bases and J by 3 bases; unmatched bases: 5. The CDR3 covers 15 residues. CDR1 and CDR2 from the germline V gene are MNHEY and SMNVEV (reference sequence). The CDR3 nucleotides are TGTGCCAGCAGTCATTCTAGCGGGAGTACAGATACGCAGTATTTT. This translates into CASSHSSGSTDTQYF.

The chain links TRBV5-1 to TRBJ2-3; D unclear. CDR3 size: 15 residues. The germline V and J ends were trimmed by 0 bases and 6 bases, with 14 bases remaining between them. Germline CDR1 and CDR2: SGHRS and YFSETQ. CDR3 nucleotides: TGCGCCAGCAGCTTGGCCGCGTCCCCCGAGGATACGCAGTATTTT. It specifies CASSLAASPEDTQYF.

The count of this clone is one. V and J are TRBV10-3 and TRBJ1-2; D unclear. The CDR3 is 13 amino acids. CDR1 ENHRY and CDR2 SYGVKD come from the germline V gene. V gave up 0 bases and J gave up 4 bases, with 6 bases separating them. The CDR3 DNA reads TGTGCCATCAGTGAGTCCGAGGGCTATGGCTACACCTTC. It translates to CAISESEGYGYTF.

The genes are TRBV6-6 and TRBJ2-5; TRBD1 matches at 8 bases. V was pared by 0 bases and J by 5 bases, with 2 bases of the junction left unmatched. The CDR3 is 14 residues long. Looked up from germline, CDR1 is MNHNY and CDR2 is SVGAGI (reference sequence). The CDR3 DNA sequence: TGTGCCAGCAGTTACTCCCGGACAGGGGAGACCCAGTACTTC. Translating it yields CASSYSRTGETQYF.

CDR3: CASSLQGAAFDEQYF. The CDR3 coding sequence is TGTGCCAGCAGCCTACAGGGGGCTGCTTTCGACGAGCAGTACTTC. The chain combines TRBV7-6 with TRBJ2-7, with 9 bases fitting TRBD1. CDR1 is SGHVS, CDR2 FNYEAQ, per germline. After removal of 5 bases from V and 5 bases from J, the junction contained 10 bases not matched to a gene. The CDR3 is made up of 15 amino acids.

This chain's CDR3 is CATSRDAVRSSNQPQHF. The CDR3 bases are TGTGCCACCAGCAGAGACGCTGTGAGGTCTTCGAATCAGCCCCAGCATTTT. V and J are TRBV15 and TRBJ1-5; D call uncertain. The CDR3 runs to 17 residues. V dropped 0 bases and J dropped 4 bases, with 16 bases sitting between them. Germline CDR1 and CDR2: LNHNV and YYDKDF (reference sequence). Full variable domain (rest looked up from reference TRBV15 and TRBJ1-5): DAMVIQNPRYQVTQFGKPVTLSCSQTLNHNVMYWYQQKSSQAPKLLFHYYDKDFNNEADTPDNFQSRRPNTSFCFLDIRSPGLGDTAMYLCATSRDAVRSSNQPQHFGDGTRLSIL.

This clone was detected a few times. This sequence joins TRBV7-9 and TRBJ2-6, with TRBD1 as a possible D gene (5 bases). Germline loops: CDR1 SEHNR, CDR2 FQNEAQ (reference sequence). CDR3 size: 15 residues. Trimming left V 6 bases short and J 3 bases short, with 12 bases between. In DNA, the CDR3 is TGTGCCAGCAGTGCGCTCAGGGATGGGGCCAACGTCCTGACTTTC. Amino acid sequence: CASSALRDGANVLTF. The full variable domain, completed using reference TRBV7-9 and TRBJ2-6, is DTGVSQNPRHKITKRGQNVTFRCDPISEHNRLYWYRQTLGQGPEFLTYFQNEAQLEKSRLLSDRFSAERPKGSFSTLEIQRTEQGDSAMYLCASSALRDGANVLTFGAGSRLTVL.

The CDR3, as DNA: TGTGCCAGCAGCTTAACGGCGGGAGGGCGGCAAGATACGCAGTATTTT. Its translation is CASSLTAGGRQDTQYF. The chain joins TRBV7-3 to TRBJ2-3, with 9 bases matching TRBD2. The CDR3 is 16 amino acids. Trimming cost V 0 bases and J 5 bases; bases outside gene matches: 6. Germline-derived CDR1 and CDR2 are SGHTA and FQGTGA.

The V and J genes are TRBV5-1 and TRBJ2-3; TRBD2 aligns across 7 bases. After removal of 3 bases from V and 1 base from J, the junction contained 5 bases not matched to a gene. This CDR3 comprises 15 residues. Germline CDR1 reads SGHRS; CDR2 reads YFSETQ. CDR3 DNA: TGCGCCAGCAGCTCCCACACTAGCGGCACAGATACGCAGTATTTT. It translates to CASSSHTSGTDTQYF.

The genes are TRBV18 and TRBJ1-2; 10 bases line up with TRBD1. The CDR3 covers 17 residues. Trimming at V came to 6 bases and at J to 4 bases, leaving 14 bases not matched to a gene. Germline CDR1 reads KGHSH; CDR2 reads LQKENI. Here the CDR3 reads CASSPPGQGMFRYGYTF. As DNA, the CDR3 is TGTGCCAGCTCCCCCCCGGGACAGGGGATGTTTCGCTATGGCTACACCTTC.

The CDR3 nucleotides read TGTGCCAGCAGCTCGAGACTAGCGGGATTGGTCGATGAGCAGTTCTTC. Its translation: CASSSRLAGLVDEQFF. This sequence joins TRBV9 and TRBJ2-1; TRBD2 matches at 11 bases. Trimming at V came to 4 bases and at J to 8 bases, leaving 11 bases not matched to a gene. The length of the CDR3 is 16 residues. Germline CDR1 reads SGDLS; CDR2 reads YYNGEE.

V is TRBV5-1 and J is TRBJ2-2, with 8 bases lining up with TRBD1. Germline CDR1 SGHRS, CDR2 YFSETQ. The V and J ends lost 8 bases and 6 bases, in that order; junction bases with no gene match: 12. This CDR3 comprises 15 residues. The CDR3 spells CASATGVMLAGELFF. The CDR3 DNA reads as TGCGCCAGTGCGACAGGGGTTATGTTGGCCGGGGAGCTGTTTTTT.

The chain uses TRBV25-1 and TRBJ1-2; 7 bases fit TRBD1. From germline, CDR1 is MGHDK and CDR2 SYGVNS. The J segment lost 2 bases and the V segment lost 5 bases, leaving 8 bases of the junction unmatched. This CDR3 spans 15 amino acids. In DNA, the CDR3 is TGTGCCAGCAGTCCAGGGGGGACAGTCAACTATGGCTACACCTTC. This encodes CASSPGGTVNYGYTF.

In its sample, this clone was seen a few times. This chain's CDR3 is CSAEGGRYEQYF. The CDR3 DNA follows: TGCAGCGCGGAAGGGGGCCGCTACGAGCAGTACTTC. This chain connects TRBV29-1 to TRBJ2-7, with 7 bases aligning to TRBD1. The length of the CDR3 is 12 residues. Unmatched junction bases numbered 6, after V lost 7 bases and J lost 3 bases. In germline, CDR1 is SQVTM, CDR2 ANQGSEA.

The rearrangement joins TRBV7-2 to TRBJ1-1, with a possible D match to TRBD1 (5 bases). In germline, CDR1 is SGHTA, CDR2 FQGNSA. The CDR3 contains 14 residues. Trimming pared 3 bases from V and 5 bases from J, leaving 13 bases between. The CDR3 protein is CASSLTARGTEAFF. As DNA, the CDR3 is TGTGCCAGCAGCTTGACAGCACGAGGAACTGAAGCTTTCTTT.

The rearrangement uses TRBV14 and TRBJ2-6, with D possibly TRBD1 on 6 matching bases. The CDR3 sequence is 17 residues long. The V gene's germline CDR1 is SGHDN and CDR2 FVKESK. Between the trimmed V and J ends, which lost 0 bases and 3 bases, there was a span of 12 bases. The CDR3 bases are TGTGCCAGCAGCCAAGAAACAGGGTTGAATGGGGCCAACGTCCTGACTTTC. The encoded protein is CASSQETGLNGANVLTF.

This clone occurred a few times. The chain has TRBV4-2 and TRBJ2-7; TRBD2 agrees at 7 bases. This CDR3 has 15 amino acids. The V segment lost 0 bases and the J segment 4 bases; nucleotides outside the gene matches: 6. In germline, CDR1 is LGHNA, CDR2 YNFKEQ. The CDR3, as DNA: TGTGCCAGCAGCCAAGATCCTAGCGGTGGTTACGAGCAGTACTTC. Translated: CASSQDPSGGYEQYF.

In its sample, this clone was seen a few times. The rearrangement joins TRBV29-1 to TRBJ1-2; 9 bases line up with TRBD1. The germline gives CDR1 SQVTM, CDR2 ANQGSEA. The CDR3 contains 13 residues. V lost 4 bases and J lost 6; bases outside the gene matches: 6. The CDR3 region has the DNA TGCAGCGTTGCCAGGGACAGGGAAGATGGCTACACCTTC. Amino acid sequence: CSVARDREDGYTF.

This clone came up once. The rearrangement joins TRBV11-2 to TRBJ2-7; TRBD2 agrees at 7 bases. With 5 bases clipped from V and 0 bases from J, the junction kept 7 bases outside the gene matches. The length of the CDR3 is 15 residues. Per germline, CDR1 SGHAT and CDR2 FQNNGV. The CDR3 bases are TGTGCCAGCAGCCTTACTAGCGCACTCTCCTACGAGCAGTACTTC. This sequence encodes CASSLTSALSYEQYF.

Only a few counts were recorded for this clone. The CDR3 region has the DNA TGTGCCAGCAGCCGGGACAGGGGTGACACAGATACGCAGTATTTT. This gives the protein CASSRDRGDTDTQYF. The chain carries TRBV7-9 and TRBJ2-3; TRBD1 matches 10 bases. The CDR3 length is 15 residues. Germline trimming cut 5 bases from V and 2 bases from J; bases unmatched to any gene: 4. CDR1 and CDR2 (germline): SEHNR, FQNEAQ (reference sequence).

The chain employs TRBV5-4 and TRBJ2-1; D might be TRBD2 (7 bases). Looked up from germline, CDR1 is SGHNT and CDR2 is YYREEE (reference sequence). Trimming shortened V by 3 bases and J by 2 bases, and 12 bases separated the two germline ends. The CDR3 covers 15 residues. The CDR3 region is CASSSQGTTYNEQFF. The CDR3 DNA sequence: TGTGCCAGCAGCTCCCAGGGGACTACCTACAATGAGCAGTTCTTC.

This rearrangement joins TRBV5-6 to TRBJ2-2, with 8 bases identical to TRBD2. This CDR3 contains 16 residues. CDR1 SGHDT and CDR2 YYEEEE come from the germline V gene. Germline trimming cut 4 bases from V and 7 bases from J; bases unmatched to any gene: 12. In nucleotides, the CDR3 is TGTGCCAGCAGCCGGGTGGAGCGGGAGAAAATCGGGGAGCTGTTTTTT. It yields the protein CASSRVEREKIGELFF.

The J gene is TRBJ1-1, the V gene TRBV5-1; D unresolved. Trimming pared 4 bases from V and 1 base from J, leaving 11 bases between. Looked up from germline, CDR1 is SGHRS and CDR2 is YFSETQ. The CDR3 runs 14 residues. CDR3 DNA sequence: TGCGCCAGCAGCCTGACAACGGAGAACACTGAAGCTTTCTTT. It is translated as CASSLTTENTEAFF.

The genes are TRBV29-1 and TRBJ1-5, with 11 bases identical to TRBD1. Germline V gene sequence: CDR1 SQVTM, CDR2 ANQGSEA. The CDR3 spans 14 residues. The ends lost 3 bases at V and 7 bases at J; junction bases unmatched: 5. The CDR3 spells CSVEDRGPDQPQHF. CDR3 nucleotide sequence: TGCAGCGTTGAGGACAGGGGGCCGGACCAGCCCCAGCATTTT.

This clone has only one observation. The chain is built from TRBV5-1 and TRBJ2-1, with D possibly matching TRBD2 (6 bases). This CDR3 is 15 amino acids long. V shed 2 bases and J shed 3 bases, with 12 bases lying between them. Germline loops: CDR1 SGHRS, CDR2 YFSETQ. CDR3 protein: CASSFGGGDYNEQFF. CDR3 bases: TGCGCCAGCAGCTTTGGGGGAGGCGACTACAATGAGCAGTTCTTC.